This T cell receptor beta chain was documented in a study of blood T cell repertoires in COVID-19. Study overall: The origin of the acute and convalescent COVID-19 samples was the United States, Italy and Spain. T cells, B-cell-depleted T cells, or PBMCs supplied cDNA or gDNA.

Germline V gene data show CDR1 as SGHRS and CDR2 as YFSETQ. Deletions cut 0 bases from V and 0 bases from J, with 10 bases between. The CDR3 is 16 amino acids. Repertoires were generated with immunoSEQ multiplex PCR, while TCRdb's copy carries only in-frame clones and drops some. Of 400,000 to 500,000 clones listed, roughly 90% are singletons. V gene TRBV5-1 combines with J gene TRBJ2-4; unclear D gene. This receptor was identified in a woman in her twenties or thirties with active or convalescent COVID-19. Source material: peripheral blood. The CDR3 DNA follows: TGCGCCAGCAGCTTGGGGCGACATAAAGCCAAAAACATTCAGTACTTC. It yields the protein CASSLGRHKAKNIQYF.